Presented here are 27 T cell receptor beta chains from one specimen sequenced in a study of blood T cell repertoires in COVID-19. Assay: immunoSEQ multiplex PCR; the TCRdb copy retains only in-frame clones and omits some. The table shows more than 85,000 clones, with roughly 89% occurring only once. The specimen sequenced was peripheral blood. The receptor set was obtained from a human donor with COVID-19, enrolled during active disease. The donor label of this sample is uncertain.

The V gene is TRBV6-4, the J gene TRBJ1-2; the D is unclear. Germline values: CDR1 MRHNA, CDR2 SNTAGT. V was trimmed by 6 bases and J by 2 bases, leaving 10 bases between them. The CDR3 spans 13 residues. CDR3 sequence: CASSALRNYGYTF. CDR3 coding DNA: TGTGCCAGCAGCGCCCTCCGGAACTATGGCTACACCTTC.

Written as DNA, the CDR3 is TGCAGCGTTGTGCCAACAGGGAAATATAGCACAGATACGCAGTATTTT. Protein product: CSVVPTGKYSTDTQYF. The rearrangement joins TRBV29-1 to TRBJ2-3, with D maybe TRBD1 (6 bases). CDR1 SQVTM and CDR2 ANQGSEA come from the germline V gene. Trimming cost V 4 bases and J 0 bases, with 17 bases left between them. The CDR3 consists of 16 residues.

The chain employs TRBV7-3 and TRBJ2-3; no reliable D call. V dropped 1 base and J dropped 0 bases, with 5 bases sitting between them. The CDR3 sequence is 14 residues long. Germline V gene sequence: CDR1 SGHTA, CDR2 FQGTGA. CDR3 residues: CASSLSTSTDTQYF. The CDR3 coding sequence is TGTGCCAGCAGCTTAAGTACTAGCACAGATACGCAGTATTTT.

This clone is a singleton in its sample. The rearrangement joins TRBV6-6 to TRBJ1-5; 12 bases fit TRBD1. Germline CDR1 reads MNHNY; CDR2 reads SVGAGI (reference sequence). The CDR3 is 15 residues long. The junction had 6 bases not matched to a gene; V was cut back by 5 bases and J by 7 bases. Here the CDR3 DNA reads TGTGCCAGCAGTCCGGGACAGGGGGCAGACCAGCCCCAGCATTTT. Its protein is CASSPGQGADQPQHF.

J is TRBJ1-4 and V is TRBV25-1; TRBD1 aligns across 10 bases. This CDR3 region has 18 residues. Germline V lookup: CDR1 MGHDK, CDR2 SYGVNS. Unmatched junction bases numbered 6, after V lost 2 bases and J lost 0 bases. CDR3 loop: CASSELRDRGATNEKLFF. The CDR3 nucleotides are TGTGCCAGCAGTGAACTACGGGACAGGGGTGCAACTAATGAAAAACTGTTTTTT.

This clone was detected once. The CDR3: CASSLGRNGELFF. CDR3 nucleotide sequence: TGTGCCAGCAGTTTAGGGAGGAACGGGGAGCTGTTTTTT. This rearrangement joins TRBV12-3 or TRBV12-4 to TRBJ2-2; the D gene is possibly TRBD2 (5 bases). The ends were cut back, 1 base at V and 7 bases at J, with 7 bases in the middle. The CDR3 covers 13 residues.

This chain connects TRBV5-1 to TRBJ1-2; no definite D call. CDR3 length equals 12 residues. V gave up 8 bases and J gave up 4 bases, with 12 bases separating them. CDR1 is SGHRS and CDR2 is YFSETQ in the germline V gene. The CDR3 bases are TGCGCCAGTGCCCTAGTCTCCTATGGCTACACCTTC. It codes for CASALVSYGYTF.

V and J are TRBV7-9 and TRBJ1-1, with D tentatively TRBD1 (5 bases). Trimming removed 5 bases at V and 7 bases at J, with 17 bases between. CDR1 is SEHNR and CDR2 is FQNEAQ in the germline V gene (reference sequence). This CDR3 is 14 amino acids long. CDR3 in amino acids: CASSLYGAQGEAFF. CDR3 DNA: TGTGCCAGCAGCCTCTATGGGGCGCAGGGTGAAGCTTTCTTT. Full variable domain (remainder filled in from reference TRBV7-9 and TRBJ1-1): DTGVSQNPRHKITKRGQNVTFRCDPISEHNRLYWYRQTLGQGPEFLTYFQNEAQLEKSRLLSDRFSAERPKGSFSTLEIQRTEQGDSAMYLCASSLYGAQGEAFFGQGTRLTVV.

The chain is built from TRBV2 and TRBJ1-2, with 11 bases matching TRBD1. Germline V gene sequence: CDR1 SNHLY, CDR2 FYNNEI. This CDR3 is 13 amino acids long. Trimming at V came to 8 bases and at J to 6 bases, leaving 5 bases not matched to a gene. As DNA, the CDR3 is TGTGCCAGCGTAGGGACAGGGGGAAATGGCTACACCTTC. It yields the protein CASVGTGGNGYTF.

This clone was seen a handful of times. The rearrangement joins TRBV28 to TRBJ1-1; TRBD1 agrees at 10 bases. This CDR3 is 16 amino acids long. Germline V lookup: CDR1 MDHEN, CDR2 SYDVKM. Trimming at V came to 3 bases and at J to 3 bases, leaving 7 bases not matched to a gene. The CDR3 protein is CASSFPGQGKDTEAFF. Written as DNA, the CDR3 is TGTGCCAGCAGTTTTCCGGGACAGGGGAAAGACACTGAAGCTTTCTTT.

This chain uses TRBV10-1 with TRBJ1-6, with D hard to call. The CDR3 runs to 13 residues. The V gene's germline CDR1 is WNHNN and CDR2 SYGVQD (reference sequence). Trimming took 4 bases from V and 5 from J, leaving 6 bases between them. CDR3 DNA: TGCGCCAGCAGTGCGCAGGATAATTCACCCCTCCACTTT. Its protein is CASSAQDNSPLHF.

The V and J genes are TRBV19 and TRBJ1-1; the D gene is possibly TRBD1 (6 bases). CDR3 length equals 14 residues. V lost 4 bases and J lost 1, with 10 bases in between. Germline lookup yields CDR1 LNHDA and CDR2 SQIVND (reference sequence). CDR3 DNA sequence: TGTGCCAGTAGTACGGGACATCGGAACACTGAAGCTTTCTTT. Its translation: CASSTGHRNTEAFF.

In regard to this clone: The sample holds other DNA sequences that translate to the same CDR3. The CDR3 sequence: CASSQGTSGETQYF. In nucleotides, the CDR3 is TGTGCCAGCAGCCAAGGGACTAGCGGGGAGACCCAGTACTTC. This chain uses TRBV3-1 (or the pseudogene TRBV3-2) with TRBJ2-5, with 11 positions matching TRBD2. V lost 1 base and J lost 5; bases outside the gene matches: 0. The V gene's germline CDR1 is LGHDT and CDR2 YNNKEL (reference sequence). The CDR3 length is 14 residues.

The V call is TRBV24-1, the J call TRBJ1-2; a possible D gene is TRBD1 (5 bases). V shed 3 bases and J shed 2 bases, with 9 bases lying between them. Germline V gene sequence: CDR1 KGHDR, CDR2 SFDVKD. This CDR3 comprises 14 residues. The CDR3 loop reads CATSDTNRNYGYTF. As DNA, the CDR3 is TGTGCCACCAGTGATACTAACAGGAACTATGGCTACACCTTC.

This sequence joins TRBV5-1 and TRBJ2-5, with TRBD2 as a possible D gene (5 bases). The CDR3 is made up of 14 amino acids. Trimming took off 4 bases at V and 3 bases at J, with 13 bases between the two ends. CDR1 is SGHRS, CDR2 YFSETQ, per germline. In DNA form, the CDR3 reads TGCGCCAGCAGCCCTGGAGGCGGAGAAGAGACCCAGTACTTC. Translating it yields CASSPGGGEETQYF.

The rearrangement joins TRBV29-1 to TRBJ1-1, with 8 positions matching TRBD1. The CDR3 covers 14 residues. J gave up 5 bases and V 4 bases, and 9 bases lay outside the gene matches. Germline V lookup: CDR1 SQVTM, CDR2 ANQGSEA. CDR3 in amino acids: CSVARGTGETEAFF. The CDR3 DNA is TGCAGCGTTGCTAGGGGGACAGGAGAAACTGAAGCTTTCTTT.

The V call is TRBV3-1 (or the pseudogene TRBV3-2), the J call TRBJ2-7; D might be TRBD2 (5 bases). The V end was cut by 5 bases, the J end by 2 bases, with 16 bases between. Germline V gene data show CDR1 as LGHDT and CDR2 as YNNKEL (reference sequence). The CDR3 is 15 residues long. The CDR3 DNA reads TGTGCCAGCAGCGGAGGATCGACTGATACCTACGAGCAGTACTTC. Its translation: CASSGGSTDTYEQYF.

The chain recombines TRBV27 with TRBJ2-5, with D possibly matching TRBD2 (6 bases). The CDR3 covers 16 residues. V was pared by 3 bases and J by 2 bases, with 16 bases between. Germline CDR1 is MNHEY and CDR2 is SMNVEV (reference sequence). Here the CDR3 reads CASSFPPLAAQETQYF. Written as DNA, the CDR3 is TGTGCCAGCAGTTTCCCCCCACTAGCCGCTCAAGAGACCCAGTACTTC.

The chain joins TRBV5-4 to TRBJ2-1, with TRBD1 matching 10 bases. The CDR3 runs 16 residues. CDR1 is SGHNT, CDR2 YYREEE, per germline (reference sequence). V shed 3 bases, J shed 3 bases, and the junction held 6 bases outside the gene matches. The DNA for the CDR3 is TGTGCCAGCAGCTCCCTCGGGACAGGGGTCTACAATGAGCAGTTCTTC. Amino acids: CASSSLGTGVYNEQFF.

The chain combines TRBV7-9 with TRBJ1-5, with 7 bases aligning to TRBD1. This CDR3 is 14 amino acids long. The germline gives CDR1 SEHNR, CDR2 FQNEAQ (reference sequence). V shed 4 bases and J 6 bases; nucleotides not matched to a gene: 6. CDR3 protein: CASSSTGTVQPQHF. The CDR3 DNA reads TGTGCCAGCAGCTCGACCGGGACAGTTCAGCCCCAGCATTTT.

As regards this clone: Since a much larger clone is just one base distant, this may be a read error. V gene TRBV27 combines with J gene TRBJ1-1; D is perhaps TRBD1 (6 bases). Deletions cut 6 bases from V and 1 base from J, with 12 bases between. The germline V gene encodes CDR1 MNHEY and CDR2 SMNVEV (reference sequence). This CDR3 spans 14 amino acids. DNA for the CDR3: TGTGCCAGCAGCAGCAGGGGCCAGAACACTGAAGCTTTCTTT. It encodes CASSSRGQNTEAFF.

The J gene is TRBJ2-1, the V gene TRBV11-2; the match to TRBD1 covers 8 bases. Trimming took 4 bases from V and 2 from J; bases not matched to a gene: 4. CDR3 length: 15 amino acids. The germline CDR1 and CDR2 sequences are SGHAT and FQNNGV. In nucleotides, the CDR3 is TGTGCCAGCAGCTCCAGGGGGCAGACCTACAATGAGCAGTTCTTC. Translated, it gives CASSSRGQTYNEQFF.

This sequence joins TRBV2 and TRBJ2-5; TRBD2 agrees at 7 bases. The CDR3 loop spans 15 amino acids. J lost 3 bases, V lost 6 bases, and 10 bases had no gene match. Germline V gene data show CDR1 as SNHLY and CDR2 as FYNNEI. The CDR3 region has the DNA TGTGCCAGCAGGAGGGTAGGGGCGGGGGAAGAGACCCAGTACTTC. Protein product: CASRRVGAGEETQYF.

The table lists this clone with a few counts. The CDR3 protein is CASSLGAPWSSTDTQYF. The CDR3 DNA reads as TGTGCCAGCAGCTTAGGGGCTCCCTGGTCGAGCACAGATACGCAGTATTTT. The chain employs TRBV11-2 and TRBJ2-3; D not resolved. Germline V lookup: CDR1 SGHAT, CDR2 FQNNGV. This CDR3 comprises 17 residues. V was cut by 1 base and J by 0 bases, with 14 bases left in between.

The chain couples TRBV24-1 to TRBJ2-5, with 16 bases aligning to TRBD2. The CDR3 is 18 amino acids. Germline CDR1 is KGHDR and CDR2 is SFDVKD. V was pared by 4 bases and J by 3 bases, with 7 bases of the junction left unmatched. The CDR3 protein is CATSEPGLAGGLKETQYF. In DNA, the CDR3 is TGTGCCACCAGTGAACCGGGACTAGCGGGAGGGCTTAAAGAGACCCAGTACTTC.

The rearrangement links TRBV3-1 (or the pseudogene TRBV3-2) to TRBJ2-2; maybe TRBD1 (7 bases). The CDR3 has 20 residues. V was pared by 3 bases and J by 4 bases, with 27 bases between. Looked up from germline, CDR1 is LGHDT and CDR2 is YNNKEL (reference sequence). The CDR3 loop reads CASSHYRDSPSLGGTGELFF. CDR3 DNA sequence: TGTGCCAGCAGCCACTACCGGGACAGCCCATCGTTGGGGGGCACCGGGGAGCTGTTTTTT.

The gene calls are TRBV7-9 and TRBJ2-1; 10 bases fit TRBD1. Germline trimming cut 5 bases from V and 7 bases from J; bases unmatched to any gene: 8. CDR3 length: 15 residues. The germline gives CDR1 SEHNR, CDR2 FQNEAQ (reference sequence). Here the CDR3 DNA reads TGTGCCAGCAGCCCAAGACAGGGGGCAGGGAATGAGCAGTTCTTC. Translated, it gives CASSPRQGAGNEQFF.